The 28 T cell receptor beta chains below were found in one sample sequenced in a study of T cell changes during pregnancy in multiple sclerosis. TCRdb keeps only in-frame clones here, not all; method: immunoSEQ multiplex PCR. The sample consists of approximately 88,000 clones, 90% to 95% of them appearing once. The specimen was peripheral blood, collected in the second trimester of pregnancy. All receptors derive from a female donor with multiple sclerosis, enrolled in a pregnancy study.

This chain connects TRBV28 to TRBJ1-4; D is possibly TRBD1 (6 bases). The length of the CDR3 is 15 residues. V dropped 6 bases and J dropped 2 bases, with 13 bases sitting between them. Germline CDR1 MDHEN, CDR2 SYDVKM. The CDR3 reads CASRQGRSTNEKLFF. The CDR3 nucleotides are TGTGCCAGCAGACAGGGTCGGAGCACTAATGAAAAACTGTTTTTT. The full variable domain, with the rest looked up from reference TRBV28 and TRBJ1-4, is DVKVTQSSRYLVKRTGEKVFLECVQDMDHENMFWYRQDPGLGLRLIYFSYDVKMKEKGDIPEGYSVSREKKERFSLILESASTNQTSMYLCASRQGRSTNEKLFFGSGTQLSVL.

This clone was found once. This chain links TRBV6-5 with TRBJ2-4; possible D gene TRBD2, 6 bases. The germline V and J ends were trimmed by 10 bases and 3 bases, with 13 bases remaining between them. The CDR3 totals 13 residues. CDR1 is MNHEY, CDR2 SVGAGI, per germline. The CDR3 region has the DNA TGTGCCACTGGGGCCGGGGGCAAAAACATTCAGTACTTC. It is translated as CATGAGGKNIQYF.

The rearrangement joins TRBV5-1 to TRBJ1-2, with D unclear. V lost 4 bases, J lost 6 bases, and 10 bases lay in between. CDR1 SGHRS and CDR2 YFSETQ come from the germline V gene. This CDR3 contains 12 residues. In DNA, the CDR3 is TGCGCCAGCAGCCCTGATCGGGATGGCTACACCTTC. This translates into CASSPDRDGYTF.

V gene TRBV4-1 combines with J gene TRBJ2-2; 9 bases match TRBD2. Germline assignment: CDR1 MGHRA and CDR2 YSYEKL. This CDR3 region has 14 residues. The J segment lost 8 bases and the V segment lost 4 bases, leaving 5 bases of the junction unmatched. CDR3 loop: CASSLGLAGGELFF. The CDR3, as DNA: TGCGCCAGCAGCCTGGGACTAGCCGGGGGGGAGCTGTTTTTT.

The chain combines TRBV23-1 with TRBJ1-2; weak D call: TRBD1 (5 bases). TRBV23-1 is an ORF for which the function is uncertain. The CDR3 totals 15 residues. V lost 4 bases and J 3 bases, leaving 15 bases between the germline ends. CDR3 coding DNA: TGCGCCAGCAGTCTCGACCGACAGAAATACTATGGCTACACCTTC. As protein: CASSLDRQKYYGYTF.

CDR3 sequence reads: CASSLTGEPNQPQHF. In nucleotides, the CDR3 is TGTGCCAGCAGTTTGACAGGGGAACCCAATCAGCCCCAGCATTTT. The V gene is TRBV28, the J gene TRBJ1-5; 8 bases match TRBD1. The CDR3 is 15 amino acids. Unmatched junction bases numbered 4, after V lost 3 bases and J lost 3 bases. Germline-derived CDR1 and CDR2 are MDHEN and SYDVKM.

The chain couples TRBV6-1 to TRBJ2-3, with 15 bases that match TRBD2. Germline V gene sequence: CDR1 MNHNS, CDR2 SASEGT. Trimming at V came to 0 bases and at J to 2 bases, leaving 3 bases not matched to a gene. The length of the CDR3 is 18 residues. CDR3: CASSEAGLAGGTTDTQYF. The CDR3 DNA reads as TGTGCCAGCAGTGAAGCGGGACTAGCGGGAGGTACCACAGATACGCAGTATTTT.

The chain is built from TRBV2 and TRBJ2-6, with 9 positions matching TRBD1. The CDR3 loop spans 24 amino acids. Trimming at V came to 2 bases and at J to 0 bases, leaving 23 bases not matched to a gene. From germline, CDR1 is SNHLY and CDR2 FYNNEI. The CDR3, as DNA: TGTGCCAGCAGTGAAACAGGGGGCCTTGATAACTTCAGTTCCGAGCGCTCTGGGGCCAACGTCCTGACTTTC. Its protein product is CASSETGGLDNFSSERSGANVLTF.

This clone has only a few counts. V and J are TRBV28 and TRBJ1-2, with D perhaps TRBD1 (5 bases). The CDR3 consists of 14 residues. Germline V gene lookup returns CDR1 MDHEN and CDR2 SYDVKM. Deletions cut 2 bases from V and 8 bases from J, with 15 bases between. CDR3 in DNA: TGTGCCAGCAGTTTAGGGAAGGGGCTCGGAGGCTACACCTTC. Translation: CASSLGKGLGGYTF.

The genes are TRBV5-5 and TRBJ1-2; a possible D gene is TRBD1 (5 bases). The germline CDR1 and CDR2 sequences are SGHKS and YYEKEE (reference sequence). The CDR3 covers 13 residues. Trimming left V 1 base short and J 8 bases short, with 12 bases between. The CDR3 bases are TGTGCCAGCAGCTTGATAGGGGTTTGGGGCTACACCTTC. It codes for CASSLIGVWGYTF.

The V gene is TRBV30, the J gene TRBJ2-7; 8 bases agree with TRBD2. The CDR3 is 15 amino acids. The ends lost 2 bases at V and 3 bases at J; junction bases unmatched: 9. The V gene's germline CDR1 is GTSNPN and CDR2 SVGIG (reference sequence). CDR3: CAWSTPRAGGYEQYF. In nucleotides, the CDR3 is TGTGCCTGGAGTACACCCAGGGCGGGGGGCTACGAGCAGTACTTC. Full variable domain (outside the CDR3, taken from reference TRBV30 and TRBJ2-7): SQTIHQWPATLVQPVGSPLSLECTVEGTSNPNLYWYRQAAGRGLQLLFYSVGIGQISSEVPQNLSASRPQDRQFILSSKKLLLSDSGFYLCAWSTPRAGGYEQYFGPGTRLTVT.

The chain has TRBV30 and TRBJ2-7; tentative D call: TRBD2 (6 bases). Germline-derived CDR1 and CDR2 are GTSNPN and SVGIG (reference sequence). The CDR3 is made up of 13 amino acids. The CDR3: CASSPGDSYEQYF. The CDR3 DNA is TGTGCTTCCTCCCCGGGGGATTCCTACGAGCAGTACTTC. Based on the CDR3 plus reference TRBV30 and TRBJ2-7, the full variable domain is SQTIHQWPATLVQPVGSPLSLECTVEGTSNPNLYWYRQAAGRGLQLLFYSVGIGQISSEVPQNLSASRPQDRQFILSSKKLLLSDSGFYLCASSPGDSYEQYFGPGTRLTVT.

The chain carries TRBV11-2 and TRBJ2-1, with TRBD2 matching 9 bases. Germline-derived CDR1 and CDR2 are SGHAT and FQNNGV. This CDR3 is 16 amino acids long. Unmatched junction bases numbered 8, after V lost 0 bases and J lost 8 bases. Here the CDR3 reads CASSLEFSGSRDEQFF. As DNA, the CDR3 is TGTGCCAGCAGCTTAGAATTTAGCGGGAGTAGGGATGAGCAGTTCTTC.

This rearrangement joins TRBV2 to TRBJ1-2, with TRBD1 matching over 7 bases. The CDR3 has 14 amino acids. The germline gives CDR1 SNHLY, CDR2 FYNNEI. V trimming: 0 bases; J trimming: 3 bases; junction bases outside the gene matches: 1. The chain's CDR3 is CASSEAGGYYGYTF. The CDR3 nucleotides are TGTGCCAGCAGTGAAGCAGGGGGCTACTATGGCTACACCTTC.

The chain recombines TRBV11-2 with TRBJ1-2, with D tentatively TRBD1 (6 bases). V was pared by 0 bases and J by 4 bases, with 15 bases between. Germline V gene sequence: CDR1 SGHAT, CDR2 FQNNGV. The CDR3 runs 16 residues. CDR3 coding DNA: TGTGCCAGCAGCTTAGATGCAAGGCAAGGGGGCTATGGCTACACCTTC. Translated: CASSLDARQGGYGYTF.

The chain carries TRBV5-1 and TRBJ2-1; tentatively, D is TRBD2 (5 bases). The CDR3 is made up of 14 amino acids. With 5 bases removed from V and 0 bases from J, the gap between germline ends came to 9 bases. Germline lookup yields CDR1 SGHRS and CDR2 YFSETQ. CDR3 sequence: CASSIRGSYNEQFF. CDR3 nucleotides: TGCGCCAGCAGTATCCGGGGCTCCTACAATGAGCAGTTCTTC.

The chain is built from TRBV28 and TRBJ1-2, with 9 bases aligning to TRBD1. This CDR3 region has 15 residues. CDR1 is MDHEN, CDR2 SYDVKM, per germline. V gave up 6 bases and J gave up 4 bases; unmatched junction bases: 9. The CDR3 spells CASRKPQGALYGYTF. The CDR3 nucleotides read TGTGCCAGCAGGAAACCACAGGGGGCCCTCTATGGCTACACCTTC.

The V gene is TRBV29-1, the J gene TRBJ2-3; the match to TRBD1 covers 8 bases. Germline loops: CDR1 SQVTM, CDR2 ANQGSEA. V dropped 7 bases and J dropped 1; count of bases not matched to a gene: 1. There are 12 residues in the CDR3. CDR3 coding DNA: TGCAGCGCGACAGGGGGCACAGATACGCAGTATTTT. Protein product: CSATGGTDTQYF.

J is TRBJ1-1 and V is TRBV19; 7 positions agree with TRBD1. The CDR3 runs to 13 residues. Germline-derived CDR1 and CDR2 are LNHDA and SQIVND (reference sequence). V shed 10 bases and J 2 bases; nucleotides not matched to a gene: 7. Written as DNA, the CDR3 is TGTGCCACCAAGGACAGGTACAACACTGAAGCTTTCTTT. Protein: CATKDRYNTEAFF.

The rearrangement uses TRBV27 and TRBJ1-1; D is uncertain. Germline lookup yields CDR1 MNHEY and CDR2 SMNVEV (reference sequence). The CDR3 is made up of 14 amino acids. V gave up 2 bases and J gave up 1 base, with 8 bases separating them. The CDR3 sequence: CASSLMRKNTEAFF. Written as DNA, the CDR3 is TGTGCCAGCAGTTTAATGAGGAAGAACACTGAAGCTTTCTTT.

The V and J genes are TRBV5-1 and TRBJ2-7; 9 bases agree with TRBD1. Germline V gives CDR1 SGHRS, CDR2 YFSETQ. This CDR3 has 16 amino acids. V was pared by 0 bases and J by 6 bases, with 10 bases of the junction left unmatched. The CDR3 region has the DNA TGCGCCAGCAGCTTGGCGCCTGGGACAGGGTCGATCGAGCAGTACTTC. It codes for CASSLAPGTGSIEQYF.

The V gene is TRBV27, the J gene TRBJ1-2; 10 bases match TRBD1. This CDR3 has 13 residues. CDR1 and CDR2 (germline): MNHEY, SMNVEV (reference sequence). Trimming at V came to 3 bases and at J to 8 bases, leaving 3 bases not matched to a gene. CDR3 DNA: TGTGCCAGCAGTTTGGGGACAGGGGTCGGCTACACCTTC. Its protein product is CASSLGTGVGYTF.

This clone has a single count. This chain connects TRBV9 to TRBJ2-5; tentative D call: TRBD2 (5 bases). The V gene's germline CDR1 is SGDLS and CDR2 YYNGEE. Trimming removed 4 bases at V and 1 base at J, with 11 bases between. The length of the CDR3 is 14 residues. CDR3 nucleotides: TGTGCCAGCAGCCCCGGGAATATCCAAGAGACCCAGTACTTC. It specifies CASSPGNIQETQYF.

The rearrangement uses TRBV4-1 and TRBJ1-2; tentative D call: TRBD1 (5 bases). Germline lookup yields CDR1 MGHRA and CDR2 YSYEKL. The CDR3 covers 17 residues. The V end lost 0 bases, the J end lost 8 bases, and 22 bases lay between the germline ends. In DNA, the CDR3 is TGCGCCAGCAGCCAAGATTTATCCCTAGGCAGGGCGTCGGGCTACACCTTC. This sequence encodes CASSQDLSLGRASGYTF.

V is TRBV29-1 and J is TRBJ2-3; D is possibly TRBD2 (6 bases). The V gene's germline CDR1 is SQVTM and CDR2 ANQGSEA. Trimming took 4 bases from V and 0 from J, leaving 14 bases between them. The CDR3 consists of 15 residues. The CDR3 protein is CSVVGTEYSTDTQYF. CDR3 sequence (DNA): TGCAGCGTTGTGGGGACTGAATATAGCACAGATACGCAGTATTTT.

The chain employs TRBV6-5 and TRBJ2-3; 11 bases fit TRBD2. This CDR3 spans 16 amino acids. Per the germline V gene, CDR1 is MNHEY and CDR2 is SVGAGI. Unmatched junction bases numbered 4, after V lost 3 bases and J lost 2 bases. CDR3 protein: CASSYGTSGFTDTQYF. The CDR3 bases are TGTGCCAGCAGTTATGGGACTAGCGGATTCACAGATACGCAGTATTTT.

V is TRBV19 and J is TRBJ1-1; possible D gene TRBD1, 5 bases. Between the trimmed V and J ends, which lost 3 bases and 6 bases, there was a span of 14 bases. The CDR3 contains 14 residues. Germline lookup yields CDR1 LNHDA and CDR2 SQIVND (reference sequence). CDR3 sequence reads: CASSIAQVGAEAFF. The CDR3 nucleotides are TGTGCCAGTAGTATTGCACAGGTTGGCGCTGAAGCTTTCTTT.

The J gene is TRBJ2-1, the V gene TRBV28; possible D gene TRBD2, 6 bases. Germline-derived CDR1 and CDR2 are MDHEN and SYDVKM. The CDR3 loop spans 13 amino acids. V lost 5 bases and J lost 7, with 12 bases in between. The CDR3 sequence: CASSPLAGNEQFF. CDR3 DNA: TGTGCCAGCAGTCCACTTGCGGGGAATGAGCAGTTCTTC.